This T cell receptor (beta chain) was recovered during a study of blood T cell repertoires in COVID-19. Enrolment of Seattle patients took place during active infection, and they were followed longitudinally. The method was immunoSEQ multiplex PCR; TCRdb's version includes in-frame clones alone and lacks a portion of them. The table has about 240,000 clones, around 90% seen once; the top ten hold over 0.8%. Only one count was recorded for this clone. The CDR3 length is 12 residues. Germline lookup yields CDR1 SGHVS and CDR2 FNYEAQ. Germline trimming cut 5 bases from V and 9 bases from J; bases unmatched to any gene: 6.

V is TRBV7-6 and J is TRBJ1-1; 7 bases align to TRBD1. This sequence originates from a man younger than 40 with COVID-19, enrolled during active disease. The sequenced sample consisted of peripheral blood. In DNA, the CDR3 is TGTGCCAGCAGCATGACAGGGAATCAAGCTTTCTTT. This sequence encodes CASSMTGNQAFF.